The 10 T cell receptor beta chains below come from one sample, sequenced in a study of cytomegalovirus exposure and HLA in healthy donors. Primers included in the PCR were 60 Vbeta and 13 Jbeta primers. Produced via immunoSEQ multiplex PCR; TCRdb's table is partial and in-frame only. Here the sample spans about 200,000 clones, around 80% being singletons. Sequencing was done on a sample of PBMCs. The source of these receptors is a young woman in good health and CMV-seropositive.

The chain uses TRBV11-3 and TRBJ1-1; 9 bases fit TRBD1. V dropped 4 bases and J dropped 1; count of bases not matched to a gene: 4. The CDR3 is 15 residues long. The V gene's germline CDR1 is SGHNT and CDR2 YENEEA. The CDR3 here is CASSSLGQGNTEAFF. The CDR3 region has the DNA TGTGCCAGCAGCTCCCTGGGACAGGGGAACACTGAAGCTTTCTTT. The complete variable domain, with remaining parts taken from reference TRBV11-3 and TRBJ1-1, reads EAGVVQSPRYKIIEKKQPVAFWCNPISGHNTLYWYLQNLGQGPELLIRYENEEAVDDSQLPKDRFSAERLKGVDSTLKIQPAELGDSAVYLCASSSLGQGNTEAFFGQGTRLTVV.

This chain's CDR3 is CASSLEGAGAEAFF. The DNA for the CDR3 is TGTGCCAGCAGCTTAGAGGGGGCTGGGGCTGAAGCTTTCTTT. The gene calls are TRBV7-9 and TRBJ1-1; TRBD1 matches 7 bases. This CDR3 comprises 14 residues. Germline V CDR1 and CDR2: SEHNR, FQNEAQ (reference sequence). J was trimmed by 6 bases and V by 1 base; bases with no gene match: 5.

V gene TRBV4-2 combines with J gene TRBJ1-1, with D hard to call. The germline V gene has CDR1 LGHNA and CDR2 YNFKEQ. V was trimmed by 1 base and J by 6 bases, leaving 3 bases between them. This CDR3 spans 11 amino acids. This chain's CDR3 is CASSQGAEAFF. CDR3 coding DNA: TGTGCCAGCAGCCAAGGCGCTGAAGCTTTCTTT.

The gene calls are TRBV11-2 and TRBJ2-3; the match to TRBD2 covers 11 bases. CDR1 is SGHAT, CDR2 FQNNGV, per germline. The CDR3 extends over 17 amino acids. J lost 2 bases, V lost 4 bases, and 8 bases had no gene match. CDR3 coding DNA: TGTGCCAGCAGCTACCTGGGACTAGCGGTTATCACAGATACGCAGTATTTT. Residues: CASSYLGLAVITDTQYF.

The rearrangement links TRBV19 to TRBJ1-2; TRBD1 matches at 7 bases. This CDR3 region has 16 residues. CDR1 is LNHDA, CDR2 SQIVND, per germline (reference sequence). Trimming removed 3 bases from V and 4 bases from J; junction bases left unmatched: 11. CDR3 bases: TGTGCCAGTAGTATGGCACCATTGACAGGGCTCTATGGCTACACCTTC. It translates to CASSMAPLTGLYGYTF.

The rearrangement uses TRBV7-9 and TRBJ2-7, with 9 bases matching TRBD1. Trimming removed 1 base from V and 5 bases from J; junction bases left unmatched: 6. The germline CDR1 and CDR2 sequences are SEHNR and FQNEAQ (reference sequence). The CDR3 extends over 15 amino acids. The CDR3 loop is CASSLVGQGVNEQYF. The CDR3 DNA is TGTGCCAGCAGCTTAGTGGGACAGGGAGTCAACGAGCAGTACTTC.

CDR3 nucleotides: TGTGCCAGCTCCGCTAGCCACGGTGCCAACACTGAAGCTTTCTTT. As protein: CASSASHGANTEAFF. V and J are TRBV18 and TRBJ1-1; unclear D gene. Germline values: CDR1 KGHSH, CDR2 LQKENI. The CDR3 is made up of 15 amino acids. Between the trimmed V and J ends, which lost 6 bases and 2 bases, there was a span of 16 bases.

The chain is built from TRBV19 and TRBJ2-1; D may be TRBD2 (6 bases). Germline V gene lookup returns CDR1 LNHDA and CDR2 SQIVND (reference sequence). V lost 5 bases and J lost 8, with 31 bases in between. This CDR3 comprises 19 residues. The CDR3 coding sequence is TGTGCCAGTAGTTATGGATATATTCGGCGGGGCCTGTCATGGGATGAGCAGTTCTTC. Its protein is CASSYGYIRRGLSWDEQFF.

Only a few counts were recorded for this clone. CDR3: CASRQVANYGYTF. CDR3 nucleotide sequence: TGCGCCAGCAGACAGGTGGCTAACTATGGCTACACCTTC. The genes are TRBV5-1 and TRBJ1-2; the D gene is possibly TRBD1 (5 bases). The germline V gene encodes CDR1 SGHRS and CDR2 YFSETQ. Trimming took 5 bases from V and 0 from J, leaving 8 bases between them. The CDR3 is 13 amino acids.

The genes are TRBV28 and TRBJ2-7; D perhaps matches TRBD2 (6 bases). The CDR3 covers 15 residues. Trimming left V 5 bases short and J 2 bases short, with 16 bases between. CDR1 MDHEN and CDR2 SYDVKM come from the germline V gene. The CDR3 is CASSSGSGRAYEQYF. CDR3 sequence (DNA): TGTGCCAGCAGTAGCGGGTCAGGCAGGGCCTACGAGCAGTACTTC.